There are many counts of the clone carrying this TCR beta chain. Its antigen is not known. The data belong to a study of blood T cells in healthy people across ages. Findings and caveats of the study: The CMV status of each donor remained undetermined, and this could have confounded shifts in expanded clonotypes.

Primers used in a second PCR of roughly 6 to 11 cycles were a sample-barcoded 5' primer and a J-beta primer mix. Each TCR beta cDNA got a 12-nucleotide random molecular identifier. One entry per CDR3 protein results from TCRdb running MiXCR on the 5' RACE reads. The table lists about 800,000 distinct CDR3 sequences, roughly 60% of them singletons. Per germline, CDR1 DFQATT and CDR2 SNEGSKA (reference sequence). The CDR3 is 12 residues long. Trimming removed 6 bases at V and 5 bases at J, with 13 bases between. Input material: blood. V usage is TRBV20-1 and J usage is TRBJ2-5, with a possible D match to TRBD2 (5 bases). The TCR was taken from a man under 40 in good health. This chain's CDR3 is CSASRPGETQYF. For the CDR3, the DNA is TGCAGTGCATCAAGACCGGGGGAGACCCAGTACTTC.